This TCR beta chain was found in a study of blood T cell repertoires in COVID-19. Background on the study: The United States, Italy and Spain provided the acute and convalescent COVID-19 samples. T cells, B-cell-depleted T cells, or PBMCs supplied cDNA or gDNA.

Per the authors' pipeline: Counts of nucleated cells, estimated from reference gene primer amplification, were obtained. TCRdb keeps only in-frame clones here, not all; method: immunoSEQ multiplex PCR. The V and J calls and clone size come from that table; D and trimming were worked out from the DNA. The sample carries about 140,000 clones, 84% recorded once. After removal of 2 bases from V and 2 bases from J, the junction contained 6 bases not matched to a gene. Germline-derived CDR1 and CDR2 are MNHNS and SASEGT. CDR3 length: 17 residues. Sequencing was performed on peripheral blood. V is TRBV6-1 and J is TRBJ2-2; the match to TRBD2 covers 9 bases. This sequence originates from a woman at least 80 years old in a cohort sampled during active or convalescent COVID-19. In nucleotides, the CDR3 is TGTGCCAGCAGTGAAAATAGACTAGCGGTAAACACCGGGGAGCTGTTTTTT. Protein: CASSENRLAVNTGELFF.